The present T cell receptor beta chain was sequenced within a study of OX40 agonist ivuxolimab in advanced cancers. Points from the study as a whole: Low normalized clonal expansion also occurred in some nonresponding patients.

Data came from immunoSEQ multiplex PCR; TCRdb stores just in-frame clones and leaves some out. This table holds 57,000 or so clones, roughly 81% found once. This CDR3 contains 13 residues. V shed 3 bases, J shed 7 bases, and the junction held 1 base outside the gene matches. CDR1 and CDR2 (germline): SGHTA, FQGNSA. On this clone: Antigen unknown. The sample carries other DNA sequences with the same CDR3.

V is TRBV7-2 and J is TRBJ2-1, with 9 bases matching TRBD1. The origin of this receptor is an adult with an advanced solid tumor such as melanoma, head and neck, liver or kidney cancer. Sequenced material: CD4+ or CD8+ T cells sorted from blood, taken in a trial of the OX40 agonist ivuxolimab. DNA for the CDR3: TGTGCCAGCAGCTTGGGACAGGGAAATGAGCAGTTCTTC. Its translation: CASSLGQGNEQFF.